The T cell receptor (beta chain) under discussion was sequenced for a study of cytomegalovirus exposure and HLA in healthy donors. Both 60 Vbeta primers and 13 Jbeta primers went into the PCR. Libraries were prepared by immunoSEQ multiplex PCR; TCRdb keeps only in-frame clonotypes and omits some of them. Of under 200,000 clones listed, about 64% are singletons. CDR1 is MGHRA, CDR2 YSYEKL, per germline. The CDR3 covers 14 residues. The V and J ends lost 3 bases and 2 bases respectively, with 11 bases between them. Sequences were obtained from PBMCs. The rearrangement links TRBV4-1 to TRBJ2-7, with a tentative D call TRBD1 (5 bases). The clonotype originates from a man aged 45-60 years in good health and CMV-seronegative. The CDR3 reads CASSQVPGTYEQYF. In DNA, the CDR3 is TGCGCCAGCAGCCAGGTCCCAGGGACCTACGAGCAGTACTTC.